This T cell receptor beta chain was identified in a study of blood T cell repertoires in COVID-19. The data were produced by immunoSEQ multiplex PCR, yet TCRdb's version contains in-frame clones alone and is incomplete. The data contain under 35,000 clones, about 89% of them singletons. Germline V gene sequence: CDR1 LNHDA, CDR2 SQIVND (reference sequence). Trimming left V 6 bases short and J 2 bases short, with 10 bases between. This CDR3 contains 14 residues. The TCR sequence derives from a man between 65 and 85 years old with active COVID-19. The chain recombines TRBV19 with TRBJ2-2; TRBD2 might be the D (6 bases). Sequences were obtained from peripheral blood. For the CDR3, the DNA is TGTGCCAGTAGATGGGACTCAAACACCGGGGAGCTGTTTTTT. Translating it yields CASRWDSNTGELFF.